One T cell receptor beta chain is described in this entry. TRB rearrangements were amplified by touch-down multiplex PCR with mixed TRB-A/B primers. Reprocessing the multiplex PCR reads, TCRdb reports a single entry for every CDR3 protein and omits DNA. There are 860 or so distinct CDR3 sequences in the sample, with around 20% held by the top ten. From germline, CDR1 is DFQATT and CDR2 SNEGSKA (reference sequence). CDR3 length equals 15 residues. TRB was amplified from roughly 270 ng of peripheral blood genomic DNA per sample. This record belongs to a study of T cell clusters in autoimmune cytopenias. These same records also appear under a second study, on T cell repertoires in aging, cancer and after chemotherapy.

Sample: peripheral blood. The chain joins TRBV20-1 to TRBJ2-7; no DNA is available, so the TRBD2 call from TCRdb remains unchecked. This TCR was recovered from a human donor with chronic lymphocytic leukemia. CDR3 region: CSARDQREWSYEQYF.